These 12 T cell receptor beta chains originate from one sample sequenced in a study of cytomegalovirus exposure and HLA in healthy donors. PCR employed 60 Vbeta and 13 Jbeta primers. Here immunoSEQ multiplex PCR was the method, and the copy in TCRdb shows in-frame clones only, minus some. The sample records roughly 200,000 clones, around 88% being singletons. The sample consisted of PBMCs. These receptors originate from a woman aged 25 to 39 in good health and CMV-seronegative.

The rearrangement links TRBV28 to TRBJ2-5; D unresolved. The CDR3 spans 13 residues. Germline CDR1 and CDR2: MDHEN and SYDVKM. Trimming cost V 6 bases and J 5 bases, with 13 bases left between them. The CDR3 bases are TGTGCCAGCAGGGGCAGGCCTGACGAGACCCAGTACTTC. This sequence encodes CASRGRPDETQYF.

The rearrangement joins TRBV4-2 to TRBJ1-1, with a tentative D call TRBD1 (6 bases). Germline V gene data show CDR1 as LGHNA and CDR2 as YNFKEQ. V lost 0 bases and J 1 base, leaving 12 bases between the germline ends. The CDR3 has 16 amino acids. CDR3 nucleotide sequence: TGTGCCAGCAGCCAAGATCCCAGGGGAAGGAACACTGAAGCTTTCTTT. Translated, it gives CASSQDPRGRNTEAFF.

This clone was observed a few times. This chain joins TRBV6-1 and TRBJ2-2; 7 positions agree with TRBD2. Germline V gene sequence: CDR1 MNHNS, CDR2 SASEGT. The V and J ends lost 6 bases and 6 bases, in that order; junction bases with no gene match: 10. The CDR3 is 15 amino acids. CDR3 in amino acids: CASSEPGGSPGELFF. DNA for the CDR3: TGTGCCAGCAGCGAACCGGGAGGATCACCCGGGGAGCTGTTTTTT.

The gene calls are TRBV19 and TRBJ1-5; unclear D gene. Trimming pared 9 bases from V and 3 bases from J, leaving 9 bases between. Germline V gene data show CDR1 as LNHDA and CDR2 as SQIVND (reference sequence). This CDR3 is 12 amino acids long. This CDR3 is CASAGINQPQHF. The CDR3 DNA sequence: TGTGCCAGCGCAGGAATCAATCAGCCCCAGCATTTT.

The chain combines TRBV28 with TRBJ2-7, with TRBD1 identical over 11 bases. CDR3 size: 17 residues. With 2 bases clipped from V and 2 bases from J, the junction kept 8 bases outside the gene matches. The germline V gene encodes CDR1 MDHEN and CDR2 SYDVKM. This chain's CDR3 is CASSLNIRDRGTYEQYF. CDR3 DNA: TGTGCCAGCAGTTTAAACATCAGGGACAGGGGGACCTACGAGCAGTACTTC.

This rearrangement joins TRBV6-5 to TRBJ2-1; 14 positions agree with TRBD2. The germline V gene has CDR1 MNHEY and CDR2 SVGAGI. The ends lost 4 bases at V and 5 bases at J; junction bases unmatched: 1. This CDR3 is 15 amino acids long. The chain's CDR3 is CASSSGLAGDNEQFF. CDR3 in DNA: TGTGCCAGCAGTTCGGGACTAGCGGGAGACAATGAGCAGTTCTTC.

The CDR3 sequence is CASSYSWTGDNEQFF. In nucleotides, the CDR3 is TGTGCCAGCAGTTACTCCTGGACAGGGGACAATGAGCAGTTCTTC. This chain joins TRBV6-5 and TRBJ2-1, with 9 nucleotides matching TRBD1. With 0 bases clipped from V and 5 bases from J, the junction kept 2 bases outside the gene matches. Germline values: CDR1 MNHEY, CDR2 SVGAGI. This CDR3 has 15 amino acids.

This chain links TRBV19 with TRBJ2-7, with unresolved D. Deletions cut 3 bases from V and 6 bases from J, with 18 bases between. The CDR3 is 15 amino acids. CDR1 and CDR2 from the germline V gene are LNHDA and SQIVND (reference sequence). This CDR3 reads CASSISWALLGEQYF. In nucleotides, the CDR3 is TGTGCCAGTAGTATCTCCTGGGCCCTACTGGGCGAGCAGTACTTC.

The chain carries TRBV11-2 and TRBJ2-1; 13 positions agree with TRBD2. V was pared by 0 bases and J by 8 bases, with 1 base of the junction left unmatched. The CDR3 is made up of 15 amino acids. The germline V gene encodes CDR1 SGHAT and CDR2 FQNNGV. CDR3 nucleotide sequence: TGTGCCAGCAGCTTAGAACTAGCGGGAGGGTATGAGCAGTTCTTC. This sequence encodes CASSLELAGGYEQFF.

The chain employs TRBV2 and TRBJ2-7, with 7 bases fitting TRBD1. Germline V lookup: CDR1 SNHLY, CDR2 FYNNEI. The length of the CDR3 is 16 residues. Trimming at V came to 7 bases and at J to 2 bases, leaving 14 bases not matched to a gene. The CDR3 coding sequence is TGTGCCAGCACCGCCCAAGGGGGCCTCCTTACCTACGAGCAGTACTTC. It specifies CASTAQGGLLTYEQYF.

This chain joins TRBV27 and TRBJ2-1, with TRBD2 identical over 12 bases. The ends lost 5 bases at V and 8 bases at J; junction bases unmatched: 10. The length of the CDR3 is 16 residues. Germline assignment: CDR1 MNHEY and CDR2 SMNVEV (reference sequence). The CDR3 region has the DNA TGTGCCAGCAGTCTCGACCTAGCGGGGGGGGCCGATGAGCAGTTCTTC. Its translation is CASSLDLAGGADEQFF.

The chain recombines TRBV27 with TRBJ1-1; 10 bases line up with TRBD1. Germline assignment: CDR1 MNHEY and CDR2 SMNVEV (reference sequence). The CDR3 is made up of 15 amino acids. The J segment lost 3 bases and the V segment lost 8 bases, leaving 9 bases of the junction unmatched. CDR3 nucleotides: TGTGCCAGCGGGTATTGGACAGGGGGGTACACTGAAGCTTTCTTT. Translation gives CASGYWTGGYTEAFF.